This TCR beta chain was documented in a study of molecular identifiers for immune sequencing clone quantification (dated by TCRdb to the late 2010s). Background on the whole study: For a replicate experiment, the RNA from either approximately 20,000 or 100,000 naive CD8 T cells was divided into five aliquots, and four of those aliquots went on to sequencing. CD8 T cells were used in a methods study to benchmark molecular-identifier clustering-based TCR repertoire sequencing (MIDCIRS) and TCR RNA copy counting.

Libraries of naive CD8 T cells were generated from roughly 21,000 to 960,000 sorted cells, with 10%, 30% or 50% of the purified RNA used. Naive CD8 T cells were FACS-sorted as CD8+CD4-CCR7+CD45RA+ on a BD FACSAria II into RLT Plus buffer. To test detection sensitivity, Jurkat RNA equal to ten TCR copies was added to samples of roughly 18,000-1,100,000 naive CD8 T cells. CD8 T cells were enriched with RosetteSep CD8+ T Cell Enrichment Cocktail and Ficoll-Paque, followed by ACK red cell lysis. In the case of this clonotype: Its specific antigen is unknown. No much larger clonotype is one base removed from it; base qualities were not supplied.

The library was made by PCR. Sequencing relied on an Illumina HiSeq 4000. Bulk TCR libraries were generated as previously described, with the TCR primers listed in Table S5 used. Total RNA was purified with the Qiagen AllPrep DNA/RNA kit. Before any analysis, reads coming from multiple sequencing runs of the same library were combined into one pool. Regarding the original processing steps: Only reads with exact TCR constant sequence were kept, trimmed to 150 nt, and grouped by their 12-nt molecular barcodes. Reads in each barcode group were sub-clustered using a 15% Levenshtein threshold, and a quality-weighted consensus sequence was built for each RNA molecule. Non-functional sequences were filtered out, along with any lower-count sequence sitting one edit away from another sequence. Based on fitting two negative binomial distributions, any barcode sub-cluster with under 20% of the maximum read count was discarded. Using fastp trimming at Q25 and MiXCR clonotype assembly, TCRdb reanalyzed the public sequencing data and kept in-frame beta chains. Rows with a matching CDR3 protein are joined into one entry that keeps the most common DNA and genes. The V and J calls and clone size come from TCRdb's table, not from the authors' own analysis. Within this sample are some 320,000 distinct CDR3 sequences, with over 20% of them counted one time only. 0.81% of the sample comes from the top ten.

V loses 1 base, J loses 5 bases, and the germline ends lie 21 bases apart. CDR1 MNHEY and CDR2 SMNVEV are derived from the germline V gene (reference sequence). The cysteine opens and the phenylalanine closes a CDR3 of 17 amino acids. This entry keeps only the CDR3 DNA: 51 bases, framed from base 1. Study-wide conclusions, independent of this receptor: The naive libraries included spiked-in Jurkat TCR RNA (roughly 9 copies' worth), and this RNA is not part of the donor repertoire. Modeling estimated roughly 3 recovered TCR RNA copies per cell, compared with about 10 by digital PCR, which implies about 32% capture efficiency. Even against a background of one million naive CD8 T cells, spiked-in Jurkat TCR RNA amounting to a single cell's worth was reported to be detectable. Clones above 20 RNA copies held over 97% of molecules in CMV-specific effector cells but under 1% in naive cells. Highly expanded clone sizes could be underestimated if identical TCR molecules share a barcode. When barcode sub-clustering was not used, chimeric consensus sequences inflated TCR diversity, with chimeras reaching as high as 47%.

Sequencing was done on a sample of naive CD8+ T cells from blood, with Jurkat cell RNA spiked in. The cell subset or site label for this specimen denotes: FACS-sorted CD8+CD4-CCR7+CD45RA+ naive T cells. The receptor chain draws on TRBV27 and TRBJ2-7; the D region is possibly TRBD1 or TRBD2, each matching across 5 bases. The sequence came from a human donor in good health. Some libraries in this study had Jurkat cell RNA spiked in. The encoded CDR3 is CASSLLGVTNPQNEQYF. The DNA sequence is TGTGCCAGCAGTTTATTGGGGGTAACTAACCCCCAAAACGAGCAGTACTTC.